The clone carrying this T cell receptor beta chain was detected only once. Its specificity is unknown. These data originate in a study of shared clonotypes between healthy human individuals. CD45RO negativity and positive selection for CCR7 defined naive CD8 cells, a population that excluded terminally differentiated effector memory CD45RA+ cells. Each of the donors was a healthy adult who was HIV-negative and had not had a recent acute infection or vaccination. This CDR3 has 14 residues. CDR1 MGHRA and CDR2 YSYEKL come from the germline V gene. Trimming stripped 7 bases from V and 1 base from J, with 13 bases between. Whole-study findings and limits: A reduction in generation probabilities was seen for non-shared clonotypes relative to those shared by all four donors.

TCRdb's table, derived via immunoSEQ multiplex PCR, lists solely in-frame clones and lacks some. Among around 2.1 million clones, about 92% were seen once, and the ten largest hold more than 1.5%. Sequenced input: naive CD8+ T cells from PBMCs. This sequence originates from a man between 18 and 35 years old in good health. Some clones in this sample may be carry-over from other donors' samples. V usage is TRBV4-1 and J usage is TRBJ1-2; possible D gene TRBD1, 6 bases. CDR3 sequence reads: CASKPLRGNYGYTF. The CDR3 DNA follows: TGCGCCAGCAAGCCCCTCAGGGGTAACTATGGCTACACCTTC.